The table lists the clone carrying this TCR beta chain with a count of one. A junction boundary mismatches the germline segment, possibly from a read error. This record comes from a study of Graves' ophthalmopathy and Graves' hyperthyroidism. The germline V gene encodes CDR1 SGHTA and CDR2 FQGNSA. There are 16 residues in the CDR3. TCR beta CDR3 amplification used RNA transcripts. HTBI primers primed a first-round RT-PCR, and a second-round multiplex PCR followed. Using its own MiXCR run on the multiplex PCR reads, TCRdb lists one record per CDR3 protein. This table has 200,000 to 300,000 distinct CDR3 sequences, 45% appearing once.

This sequence originates from an adult man with Graves' ophthalmopathy. This chain connects TRBV7-2 to TRBJ1-6; D call uncertain. The specimen sequenced was peripheral blood. The CDR3 protein is CANSLGTRTYNSPLHF. In DNA, the CDR3 is TGTGCCAACAGCTTAGGAACGCGGACTTATAATTCACCCCTCCACTTT.